The T cell receptor beta chain described here comes from a study of blood T cell repertoires in COVID-19. For the study at large: Samples taken during acute and convalescent COVID-19 were collected in the United States, Italy and Spain. The cDNA or gDNA used as material had been derived from T cells, B-cell-depleted T cells, or PBMCs.

Original data processing: Counts of nucleated cells, estimated from reference gene primer amplification, were obtained. Produced via immunoSEQ multiplex PCR; TCRdb's table is partial and in-frame only. The V and J calls and the clone size are those of that table, but D and trimming were determined from the DNA. This table has some 250,000 clones, roughly 86% appearing once. Deletions cut 3 bases from V and 1 base from J, with 10 bases between. CDR1 MNHNS and CDR2 SASEGT come from the germline V gene. The length of the CDR3 is 15 residues. This receptor was obtained from a woman in her twenties or thirties who had recovered from COVID-19. The gene calls are TRBV6-1 and TRBJ2-1, with no clear D. Sequenced input: peripheral blood. CDR3 protein: CASSDVTPSYNEQFF. The DNA of the CDR3 is TGTGCCAGCAGTGACGTGACTCCTTCCTACAATGAGCAGTTCTTC.